This record covers a single TCR beta chain. The sample is drawn from a study of T cell changes during pregnancy in multiple sclerosis. Germline CDR1 reads MNHEY; CDR2 reads SMNVEV (reference sequence). Trimming removed 6 bases from V and 0 bases from J, with 12 bases in between. The CDR3 loop spans 15 amino acids. Method: immunoSEQ multiplex PCR; TCRdb's copy keeps in-frame clones and lacks some. The sample carries roughly 52,000 clones, approximately 94% recorded once. The source material was CD8+ T cells from peripheral blood mononuclear cells, sampled before pregnancy. The origin of this receptor is a female donor with multiple sclerosis, enrolled in a pregnancy study. This chain uses TRBV27 with TRBJ1-5, with D maybe TRBD1 (6 bases). As DNA, the CDR3 is TGTGCCAGCAGCCCGACAGGTCATAGCAATCAGCCCCAGCATTTT. Protein sequence: CASSPTGHSNQPQHF.